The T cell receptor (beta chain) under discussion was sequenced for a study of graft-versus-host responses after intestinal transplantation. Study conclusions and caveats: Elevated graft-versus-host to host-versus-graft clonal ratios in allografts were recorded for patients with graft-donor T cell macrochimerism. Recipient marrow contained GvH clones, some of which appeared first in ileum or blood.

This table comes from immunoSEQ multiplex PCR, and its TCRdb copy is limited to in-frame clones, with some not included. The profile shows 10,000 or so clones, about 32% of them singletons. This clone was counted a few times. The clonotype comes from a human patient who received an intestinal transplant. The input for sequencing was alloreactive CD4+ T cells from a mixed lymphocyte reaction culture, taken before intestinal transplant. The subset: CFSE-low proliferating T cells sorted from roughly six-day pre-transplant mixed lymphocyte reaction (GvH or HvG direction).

CDR3 nucleotide sequence: TGCGCCAGCAGCCAAGCCGGGACAGGGGGCTACGAGCAGTACTTC. Protein product: CASSQAGTGGYEQYF. V is TRBV4-1 and J is TRBJ2-7; 11 bases map to TRBD1. The junction had 2 bases not matched to a gene; V was cut back by 1 base and J by 3 bases. Germline CDR1 reads MGHRA; CDR2 reads YSYEKL. This CDR3 has 15 amino acids.